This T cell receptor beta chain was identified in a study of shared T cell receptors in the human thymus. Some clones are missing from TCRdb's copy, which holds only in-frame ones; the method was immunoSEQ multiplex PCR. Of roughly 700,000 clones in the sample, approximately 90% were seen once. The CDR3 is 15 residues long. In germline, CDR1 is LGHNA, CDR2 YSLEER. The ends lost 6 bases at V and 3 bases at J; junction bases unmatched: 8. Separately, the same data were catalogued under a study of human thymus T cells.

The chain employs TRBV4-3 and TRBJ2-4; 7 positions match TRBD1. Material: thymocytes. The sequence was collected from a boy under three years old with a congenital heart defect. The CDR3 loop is CASSPSHRGKNIQYF. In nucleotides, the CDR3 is TGCGCCAGCAGTCCGTCCCACAGGGGCAAAAACATTCAGTACTTC.